This T cell receptor (beta chain) emerged from a study of T cell responses to AZD1222 COVID-19 vaccine (dated by TCRdb to the early 2020s). Concerning the study at large: Because spike-specific TCR depth and breadth did not differ between the two schedules, AZD1222 recipients who got a second dose at roughly 4 weeks were pooled with those who got a second dose at roughly 12 weeks. A total of just over 230 trial participants underwent TCR sequencing, of whom more than 200 had received two doses of AZD1222 and 26 had received two doses of the MenACWY control vaccine. Trial participants were enrolled by age into 18-55, 56-69 and 70-plus year subgroups, with 148, 28 and 57 TCR-sequenced participants respectively. What the work shows at the level of the full study, not this receptor alone: The whole spike protein was spanned by vaccine-associated CD4 TCRs, and dominant responses were seen in regions 160-218 and 743-854. Conclusions about previously exposed vaccinees were limited because only six AZD1222 recipients were SARS-CoV-2 seropositive at baseline. Because no samples from the day 14 peak response were available, repertoires could be characterized only after the peak T cell response. Participants were mostly white British and included more females than males, and it was suggested by the authors that clonal diversity may have been underestimated. After two AZD1222 doses, spike-specific TCR breadth and depth were significantly higher than at day 0 and than in MenACWY recipients. In the small 56-69-year group, the increase in depth fell short of significance, most likely because of low power. Epitopes outside the regions mutated in the B.1.351 and B.1.1.7 variants were reportedly recognized by nearly half of the unique spike-specific TCRs.

The CDR3 regions of human TCRbeta chains were analyzed by immunosequencing. Regarding the original processing steps: Repertoire TCRs were matched against a reference library of SARS-CoV-2-specific TCRs generated with the MIRA antigen-specificity platform. Breadth meant the fraction of unique TCRs that were SARS-CoV-2-associated, whereas depth meant the fraction of total T cells that were SARS-CoV-2-associated. Using the MIRA data, each spike-specific TCR was assigned both to the spike region to which the TCR was reactive and to a CD4 or CD8 class. Log10-transformed breadth and depth values were compared by one-way ANOVA with Sidak's multiple comparisons tests. TCRdb re-hosts the immuneACCESS table, in-frame sequences only. Its copies lack some clones; in the studies checked, an unresolved V gene accounts for under half of them, and the cause for the rest is not known. V and J calls and clone size follow that table, whereas D and trimming were derived from the DNA. The sample table contains fewer than 85,000 clones; only one count was recorded for around 89% of them. The ten largest clonotypes hold around 20% of the sample.

This sample's time point label indicates: baseline before first vaccination. Samples from vaccinated people were obtained from the UK trials COV001 and COV002, which included a single-blind randomized controlled phase 2/3 trial of AZD1222 (ChAdOx1 nCoV-19) in healthy adults. Trial participant PBMC samples were collected at day 0 and day 28 after the second dose for TCRbeta chain sequencing. The cysteine opens and the phenylalanine closes a CDR3 of 15 amino acids. Only the CDR3 DNA is retained, 45 bases long and in frame from the first base. The germline V gene encodes CDR1 MNHNS and CDR2 SASEGT. At the junction V is shortened by 1 base and J by 2 bases, with 10 bases in between. Notes on this clone: Its antigen has not been determined. No base quality information exists; no much larger clone differs at one position.

The rearranged chain carries TRBV6-1 and TRBJ2-3, with the D gene not clear enough to name. Sequencing used peripheral blood, obtained on day 0 of AZD1222 vaccination. The origin of this receptor is an adult in good health. The DNA sequence is TGTGCCAGCAGTGAAGACTACGGAATCACAGATACGCAGTATTTT. Its amino acids are CASSEDYGITDTQYF.